This section outlines one T cell receptor (beta chain) sequence together with its context. The sample's treatment: roughly 20 received Ad26.COV2.S at low or high dose, single or two shots; roughly five received placebo; per-sample allocation not given. Samples analyzed were those drawn on day 63 after the first vaccine or placebo injection. Wuhan-strain spike was delivered by a replication-incompetent Ad26 vector. Produced via immunoSEQ multiplex PCR; TCRdb's table is partial and in-frame only. This table has about 480,000 clones, 87% appearing once. The sample comes from a study of Ad26.COV2.S vaccination and SARS-CoV-2 variants. On the study more broadly: Intramuscularly, Ad26.COV2.S was given either once or twice, 56 days apart.

The germline CDR1 and CDR2 sequences are MDHEN and SYDVKM. Trimming pared 6 bases from V and 0 bases from J, leaving 12 bases between. The CDR3 is 15 amino acids. The sequencing used peripheral blood, collected in a trial of Ad26.COV2.S vaccine versus placebo. The rearrangement links TRBV28 to TRBJ1-5; perhaps TRBD1 as D (6 bases). The clonotype comes from a person between 18 and 65 years old who received the Ad26.COV2.S COVID-19 vaccine or a placebo. This CDR3 reads CASSKQGTSNQPQHF. The CDR3 bases are TGTGCCAGCAGCAAACAGGGAACTAGCAATCAGCCCCAGCATTTT.